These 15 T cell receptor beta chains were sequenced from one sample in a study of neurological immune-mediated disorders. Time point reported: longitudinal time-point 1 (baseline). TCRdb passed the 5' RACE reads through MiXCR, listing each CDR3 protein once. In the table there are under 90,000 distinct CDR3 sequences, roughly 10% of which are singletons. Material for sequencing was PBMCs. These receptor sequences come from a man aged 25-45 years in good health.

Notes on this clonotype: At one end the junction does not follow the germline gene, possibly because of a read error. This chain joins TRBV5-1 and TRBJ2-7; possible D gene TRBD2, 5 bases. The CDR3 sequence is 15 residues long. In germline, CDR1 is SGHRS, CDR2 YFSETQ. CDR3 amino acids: CASSPGEPATYEQCF. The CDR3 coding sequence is TGCGCCAGCAGCCCCGGGGAGCCGGCAACCTACGAGCAGTGCTTC. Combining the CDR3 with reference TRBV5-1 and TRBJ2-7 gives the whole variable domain KAGVTQTPRYLIKTRGQQVTLSCSPISGHRSVSWYQQTPGQGLQFLFEYFSETQRNKGNFPGRFSGRQFSNSRSEMNVSTLELGDSALYLCASSPGEPATYEQCFGPGTRLTVT.

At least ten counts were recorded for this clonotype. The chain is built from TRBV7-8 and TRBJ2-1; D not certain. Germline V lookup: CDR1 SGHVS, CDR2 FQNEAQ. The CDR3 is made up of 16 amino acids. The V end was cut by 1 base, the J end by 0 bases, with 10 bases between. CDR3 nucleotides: TGTGCCAGCAGCTTAGGACCCCCGTTCTCCTACAATGAGCAGTTCTTC. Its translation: CASSLGPPFSYNEQFF.

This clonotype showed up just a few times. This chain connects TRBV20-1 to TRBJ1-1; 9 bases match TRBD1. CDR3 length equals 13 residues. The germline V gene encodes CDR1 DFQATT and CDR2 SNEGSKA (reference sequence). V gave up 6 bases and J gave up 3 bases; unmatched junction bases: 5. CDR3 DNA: TGCAGTGCCGACAGGGGGTTGGACACTGAAGCTTTCTTT. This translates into CSADRGLDTEAFF.

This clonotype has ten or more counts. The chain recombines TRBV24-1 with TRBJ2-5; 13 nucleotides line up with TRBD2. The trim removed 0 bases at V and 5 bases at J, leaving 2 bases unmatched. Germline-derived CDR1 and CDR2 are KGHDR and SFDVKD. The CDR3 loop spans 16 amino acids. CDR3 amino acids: CATSDLGTSGMETQYF. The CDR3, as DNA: TGTGCCACCAGTGATTTGGGGACTAGCGGGATGGAGACCCAGTACTTC.

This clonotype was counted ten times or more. Written as DNA, the CDR3 is TGTGCCAGCAGCCAAGGCAGGGTTGGGGGTGATGGCTACACCTTC. Residues: CASSQGRVGGDGYTF. The chain links TRBV14 to TRBJ1-2, with D possibly TRBD1 on 5 matching bases. The CDR3 extends over 15 amino acids. Trimming cost V 1 base and J 6 bases, with 15 bases left between them. Germline V lookup: CDR1 SGHDN, CDR2 FVKESK.

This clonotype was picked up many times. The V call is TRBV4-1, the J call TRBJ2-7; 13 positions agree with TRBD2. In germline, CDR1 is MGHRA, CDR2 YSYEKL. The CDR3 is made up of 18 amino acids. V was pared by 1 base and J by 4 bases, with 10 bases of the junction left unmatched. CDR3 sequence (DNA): TGCGCCAGCAGCCAAGGACCCGGACTAGCGGGAGCCTTGTACGAGCAGTACTTC. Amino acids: CASSQGPGLAGALYEQYF.

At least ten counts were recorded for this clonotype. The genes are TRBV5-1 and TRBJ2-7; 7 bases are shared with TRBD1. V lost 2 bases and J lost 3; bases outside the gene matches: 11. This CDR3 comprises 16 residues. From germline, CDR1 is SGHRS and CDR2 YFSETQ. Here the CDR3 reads CASSLGDSPRLYEQYF. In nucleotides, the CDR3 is TGCGCCAGCAGCTTAGGGGACAGCCCGCGGCTCTACGAGCAGTACTTC.

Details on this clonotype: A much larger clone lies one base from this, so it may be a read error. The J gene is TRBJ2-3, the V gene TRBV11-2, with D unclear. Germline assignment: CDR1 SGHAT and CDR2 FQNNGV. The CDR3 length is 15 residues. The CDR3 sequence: CASILVPRSEDTQYF. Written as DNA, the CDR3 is TGTGCCAGCATCTTAGTGCCCAGGAGTGAGGATACGCAGTATTTT.

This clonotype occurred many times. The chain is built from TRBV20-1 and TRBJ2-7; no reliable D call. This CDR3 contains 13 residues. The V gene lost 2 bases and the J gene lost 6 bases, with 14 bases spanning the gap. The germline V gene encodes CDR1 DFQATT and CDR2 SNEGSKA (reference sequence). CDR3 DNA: TGCAGTGCTAGATTGGCGACAAGCCTCGAGCAGTACTTC. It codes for CSARLATSLEQYF.

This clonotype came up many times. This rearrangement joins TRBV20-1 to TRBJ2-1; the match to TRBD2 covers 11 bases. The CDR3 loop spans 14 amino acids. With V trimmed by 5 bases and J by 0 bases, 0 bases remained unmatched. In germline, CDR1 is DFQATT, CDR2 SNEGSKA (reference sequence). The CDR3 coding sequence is TGCAGTGCTGGGACTAGCGGCTCCTACAATGAGCAGTTCTTC. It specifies CSAGTSGSYNEQFF.

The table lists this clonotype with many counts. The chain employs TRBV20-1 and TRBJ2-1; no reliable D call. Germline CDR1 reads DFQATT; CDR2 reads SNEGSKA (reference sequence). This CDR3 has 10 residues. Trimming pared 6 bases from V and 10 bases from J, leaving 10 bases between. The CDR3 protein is CSATTVEQFF. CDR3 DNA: TGCAGTGCAACTACGGTAGAGCAGTTCTTC.

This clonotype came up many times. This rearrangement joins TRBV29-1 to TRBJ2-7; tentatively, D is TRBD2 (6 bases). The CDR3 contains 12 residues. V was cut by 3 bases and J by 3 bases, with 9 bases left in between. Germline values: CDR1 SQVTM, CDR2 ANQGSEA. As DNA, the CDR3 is TGCAGCGTTGAGACCGGGAGCTACGAGCAGTACTTC. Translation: CSVETGSYEQYF.

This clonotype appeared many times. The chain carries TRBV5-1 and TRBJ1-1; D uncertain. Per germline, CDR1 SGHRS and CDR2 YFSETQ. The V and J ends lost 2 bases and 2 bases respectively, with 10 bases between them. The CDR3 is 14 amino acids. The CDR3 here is CASSFGPANTEAFF. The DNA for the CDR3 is TGCGCCAGCAGCTTCGGACCGGCAAACACTGAAGCTTTCTTT.

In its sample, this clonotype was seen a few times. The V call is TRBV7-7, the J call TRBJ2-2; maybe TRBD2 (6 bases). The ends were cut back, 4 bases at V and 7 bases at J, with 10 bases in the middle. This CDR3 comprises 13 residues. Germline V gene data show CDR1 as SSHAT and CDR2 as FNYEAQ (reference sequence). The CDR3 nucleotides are TGTGCCAGCAGCTCCAACGGGGGCGGGGAGCTGTTTTTT. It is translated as CASSSNGGGELFF.

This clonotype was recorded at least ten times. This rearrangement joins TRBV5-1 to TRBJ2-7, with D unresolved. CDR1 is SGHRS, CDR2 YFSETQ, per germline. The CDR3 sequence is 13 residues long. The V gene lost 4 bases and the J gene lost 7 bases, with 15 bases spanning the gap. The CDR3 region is CASSEYLYEEQYF. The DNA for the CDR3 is TGCGCCAGCAGCGAGTACCTCTACGAGGAGCAGTACTTC.